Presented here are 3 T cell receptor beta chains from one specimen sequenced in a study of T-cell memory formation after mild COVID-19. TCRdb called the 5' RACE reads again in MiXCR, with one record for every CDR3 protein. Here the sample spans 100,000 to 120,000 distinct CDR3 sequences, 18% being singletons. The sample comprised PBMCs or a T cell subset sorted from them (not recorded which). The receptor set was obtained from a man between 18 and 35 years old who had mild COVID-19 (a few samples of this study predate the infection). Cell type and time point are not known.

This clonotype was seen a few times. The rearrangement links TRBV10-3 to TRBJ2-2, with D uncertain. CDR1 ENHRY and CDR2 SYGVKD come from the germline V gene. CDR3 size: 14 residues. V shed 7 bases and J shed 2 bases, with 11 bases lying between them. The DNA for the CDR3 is TGTGCCATCAACGGAAACAGCAACACCGGGGAGCTGTTTTTT. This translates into CAINGNSNTGELFF.

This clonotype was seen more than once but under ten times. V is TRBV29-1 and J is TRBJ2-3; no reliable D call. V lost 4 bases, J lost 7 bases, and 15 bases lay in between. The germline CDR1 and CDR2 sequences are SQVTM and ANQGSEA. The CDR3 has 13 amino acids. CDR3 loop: CSVAVRAPHTQYF. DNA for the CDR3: TGCAGCGTTGCAGTCCGGGCCCCACATACGCAGTATTTT.

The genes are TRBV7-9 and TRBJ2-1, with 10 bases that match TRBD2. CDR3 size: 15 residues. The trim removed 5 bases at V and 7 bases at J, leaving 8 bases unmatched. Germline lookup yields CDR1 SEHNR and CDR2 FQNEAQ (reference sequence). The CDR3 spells CASSAQRGGRNEQFF. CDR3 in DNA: TGTGCCAGCAGCGCCCAGCGGGGGGGCAGAAATGAGCAGTTCTTC.